Listed here are 30 T cell receptor beta chains from one sample, sequenced in a study of blood T cell repertoires in COVID-19. Method: immunoSEQ multiplex PCR; TCRdb's copy keeps in-frame clones and lacks some. The repertoire includes roughly 200,000 clones, more than 70% of them detected once, and around 8% sits in the top ten. The sequencing input was peripheral blood. These receptors were collected from a woman in her sixties or seventies with acute or convalescent COVID-19.

The CDR3 DNA sequence: TGTGCCACCAGTGATTCACGACAGGGGGCTCGAACTGAAGCTTTCTTT. Protein product: CATSDSRQGARTEAFF. The chain couples TRBV24-1 to TRBJ1-1; 10 bases are a match to TRBD1. V dropped 2 bases and J dropped 5; count of bases not matched to a gene: 7. The germline CDR1 and CDR2 sequences are KGHDR and SFDVKD. The CDR3 runs 16 residues.

The chain uses TRBV4-1 and TRBJ2-4; TRBD1 agrees at 7 bases. The CDR3 extends over 14 amino acids. V shed 0 bases and J 6 bases; nucleotides not matched to a gene: 2. Germline values: CDR1 MGHRA, CDR2 YSYEKL. This CDR3 is CASSQEGTVNIQYF. In DNA, the CDR3 is TGCGCCAGCAGCCAAGAAGGGACAGTAAACATTCAGTACTTC.

The chain employs TRBV10-3 and TRBJ1-3; 7 bases match TRBD1. Trimming cost V 6 bases and J 2 bases; bases outside gene matches: 1. The CDR3 contains 13 residues. CDR1 ENHRY and CDR2 SYGVKD come from the germline V gene. DNA for the CDR3: TGTGCCATCAGCCAGGGGGCTGGAAACACCATATATTTT. The encoded protein is CAISQGAGNTIYF.

The rearrangement uses TRBV6-5 and TRBJ2-1, with 9 bases lining up with TRBD1. V was clipped by 6 bases and J by 3 bases; unmatched bases: 6. CDR3 size: 15 residues. CDR1 and CDR2 from the germline V gene are MNHEY and SVGAGI. CDR3 sequence (DNA): TGTGCCAGCAGGAAAGACAGGGGGAGCTACAATGAGCAGTTCTTC. This codes for CASRKDRGSYNEQFF.

The chain is built from TRBV4-1 and TRBJ2-7, with 7 nucleotides matching TRBD2. The germline CDR1 and CDR2 sequences are MGHRA and YSYEKL. Germline trimming cut 0 bases from V and 2 bases from J; bases unmatched to any gene: 4. This CDR3 spans 15 amino acids. The CDR3: CASSQDQGLAYEQYF. The CDR3 DNA sequence: TGCGCCAGCAGCCAAGATCAAGGACTAGCCTACGAGCAGTACTTC.

The V and J genes are TRBV29-1 and TRBJ1-2, with TRBD1 matching over 7 bases. This CDR3 has 14 residues. Trimming removed 1 base from V and 5 bases from J; junction bases left unmatched: 7. Germline V gene lookup returns CDR1 SQVTM and CDR2 ANQGSEA. The CDR3 loop is CSVEGNRGVYGYTF. In DNA, the CDR3 is TGCAGCGTTGAAGGCAACAGGGGAGTATATGGCTACACCTTC.

J is TRBJ1-1 and V is TRBV3-1 (or the pseudogene TRBV3-2); possible D gene TRBD1, 6 bases. This CDR3 contains 15 residues. Trimming cost V 5 bases and J 1 base, with 14 bases left between them. The germline V gene encodes CDR1 LGHDT and CDR2 YNNKEL (reference sequence). CDR3 region: CASSSPGVRNTEAFF. The CDR3 DNA is TGTGCCAGCAGCTCCCCAGGGGTTCGGAACACTGAAGCTTTCTTT.

This clone was seen just once. The chain uses TRBV18 and TRBJ2-1; possible D gene TRBD1, 5 bases. Trimming cost V 3 bases and J 10 bases, with 13 bases left between them. The CDR3 totals 13 residues. CDR1 is KGHSH and CDR2 is LQKENI in the germline V gene. This chain's CDR3 is CASSPRQGPEQFF. The CDR3 DNA is TGTGCCAGCTCACCGAGGCAGGGCCCCGAGCAGTTCTTC.

J is TRBJ2-1 and V is TRBV18, with 9 bases matching TRBD1. The length of the CDR3 is 16 residues. Trimming removed 0 bases from V and 3 bases from J; junction bases left unmatched: 3. Germline assignment: CDR1 KGHSH and CDR2 LQKENI. In nucleotides, the CDR3 is TGTGCCAGCTCACCACCCATGGACAGGGGCTACAATGAGCAGTTCTTC. It specifies CASSPPMDRGYNEQFF.

The sample holds a few counts of this clone. The rearrangement uses TRBV19 and TRBJ1-2, with D possibly TRBD1 on 5 matching bases. From germline, CDR1 is LNHDA and CDR2 SQIVND (reference sequence). This CDR3 has 12 amino acids. Trimming removed 6 bases from V and 5 bases from J, with 10 bases in between. In DNA, the CDR3 is TGTGCCAGTAGCGGTCAGGGATATGGCTACACCTTC. Amino acid sequence: CASSGQGYGYTF. The variable domain in full, with the rest retrieved from reference TRBV19 and TRBJ1-2, is DGGITQSPKYLFRKEGQNVTLSCEQNLNHDAMYWYRQDPGQGLRLIYYSQIVNDFQKGDIAEGYSVSREKKESFPLTVTSAQKNPTAFYLCASSGQGYGYTFGSGTRLTVV.

This chain uses TRBV6-5 with TRBJ1-2; D is perhaps TRBD1 (6 bases). The CDR3 contains 15 residues. V was pared by 6 bases and J by 0 bases, with 14 bases between. Germline values: CDR1 MNHEY, CDR2 SVGAGI. The CDR3 loop is CASRVYRAANYGYTF. The CDR3 DNA is TGTGCCAGCAGGGTCTACAGGGCTGCTAACTATGGCTACACCTTC.

The rearrangement joins TRBV19 to TRBJ2-5, with 12 positions matching TRBD1. This CDR3 has 14 amino acids. Unmatched junction bases numbered 2, after V lost 4 bases and J lost 5 bases. Germline CDR1 is LNHDA and CDR2 is SQIVND (reference sequence). The CDR3 coding sequence is TGTGCCAGTAGTACGGGACAGGGGGCCGAGACCCAGTACTTC. This codes for CASSTGQGAETQYF.

J is TRBJ1-2 and V is TRBV28, with a possible D match to TRBD1 (5 bases). This CDR3 spans 15 amino acids. Trimming left V 2 bases short and J 8 bases short, with 18 bases between. Per germline, CDR1 MDHEN and CDR2 SYDVKM. This CDR3 is CASSLGSGGALGYTF. The CDR3, as DNA: TGTGCCAGCAGTTTAGGGTCCGGAGGGGCGCTCGGCTACACCTTC.

V and J are TRBV18 and TRBJ1-6; the D is unclear. CDR1 KGHSH and CDR2 LQKENI come from the germline V gene. This CDR3 is 15 amino acids long. The ends were cut back, 2 bases at V and 1 base at J, with 6 bases in the middle. CDR3 sequence: CASSPGQSYNSPLHF. The DNA for the CDR3 is TGTGCCAGCTCACCAGGGCAATCCTATAATTCACCCCTCCACTTT.

This chain joins TRBV10-2 and TRBJ2-1, with TRBD2 matching over 8 bases. The germline V gene has CDR1 WSHSY and CDR2 SAAADI. Losses at the gene ends were 4 bases for V and 6 bases for J; bases not matched to a gene: 8. This CDR3 region has 15 residues. CDR3 DNA: TGCGCCAGCAGTGCCAGCGGGAGTGGGTCCAATGAGCAGTTCTTC. This encodes CASSASGSGSNEQFF.

This clone was picked up one time. The chain links TRBV10-1 to TRBJ2-1; 7 positions match TRBD1. Per the germline V gene, CDR1 is WNHNN and CDR2 is SYGVQD (reference sequence). J lost 10 bases, V lost 8 bases, and 8 bases had no gene match. The CDR3 contains 12 residues. The CDR3 DNA reads TGCGCCAGCTCGAAGGGGGCTAGGGAGCAGTTCTTC. Translated, it gives CASSKGAREQFF.

The J gene is TRBJ1-4, the V gene TRBV10-3; no reliable D call. The CDR3 consists of 15 residues. Trimming stripped 4 bases from V and 4 bases from J, with 13 bases between. CDR1 and CDR2 from the germline V gene are ENHRY and SYGVKD. The CDR3 DNA sequence: TGTGCCATCAGTGGCGAGGGAGGGCATAATGAAAAACTGTTTTTT. It translates to CAISGEGGHNEKLFF.

The chain is built from TRBV2 and TRBJ1-1; D is perhaps TRBD1 (5 bases). V dropped 11 bases and J dropped 0 bases, with 13 bases sitting between them. The germline CDR1 and CDR2 sequences are SNHLY and FYNNEI. This CDR3 is built from 13 residues. CDR3 in amino acids: CAGGEQMNTEAFF. DNA of the CDR3: TGTGCCGGAGGGGAACAGATGAACACTGAAGCTTTCTTT.

The chain links TRBV9 to TRBJ1-1, with TRBD1 identical over 7 bases. J gave up 1 base and V 4 bases, and 13 bases lay outside the gene matches. The CDR3 is 17 amino acids. In germline, CDR1 is SGDLS, CDR2 YYNGEE. The CDR3 spells CASSPTGDFVGNTEAFF. The CDR3 coding sequence is TGTGCCAGCAGCCCCACAGGGGATTTCGTGGGGAACACTGAAGCTTTCTTT.

A few counts support this clone. This chain uses TRBV5-8 with TRBJ1-1, with D hard to call. V lost 3 bases and J 0 bases, leaving 9 bases between the germline ends. Germline loops: CDR1 SGHTS, CDR2 YDEGEE. CDR3 length equals 14 residues. In DNA form, the CDR3 reads TGTGCCAGCAGCTCCCCCTCGTTGAACACTGAAGCTTTCTTT. Translating gives CASSSPSLNTEAFF.

The chain uses TRBV18 and TRBJ2-1; TRBD2 matches 15 bases. The CDR3 is made up of 16 amino acids. V lost 5 bases to trimming and J lost 8 bases; unmatched junction nucleotides: 7. Germline-derived CDR1 and CDR2 are KGHSH and LQKENI. This CDR3 is CASSSQRTSGRDEQFF. The CDR3 coding sequence is TGTGCCAGCTCATCACAGCGGACTAGCGGGAGGGATGAGCAGTTCTTC. The full variable domain, with the rest looked up from reference TRBV18 and TRBJ2-1, is NAGVMQNPRHLVRRRGQEARLRCSPMKGHSHVYWYRQLPEEGLKFMVYLQKENIIDESGMPKERFSAEFPKEGPSILRIQQVVRGDSAAYFCASSSQRTSGRDEQFFGPGTRLTVL.

The J gene is TRBJ2-1, the V gene TRBV28; 13 bases map to TRBD2. The CDR3 length is 14 residues. Germline CDR1 reads MDHEN; CDR2 reads SYDVKM. V was clipped by 4 bases and J by 10 bases; unmatched bases: 4. The CDR3 protein is CASSWTSGSREQFF. The CDR3 bases are TGTGCCAGCAGTTGGACTAGCGGGAGTAGGGAGCAGTTCTTC.

The V and J genes are TRBV24-1 and TRBJ1-2; D is unclear. This CDR3 has 14 amino acids. Per the germline V gene, CDR1 is KGHDR and CDR2 is SFDVKD. Trimming took off 2 bases at V and 4 bases at J, with 10 bases between the two ends. The CDR3 coding sequence is TGTGCCACCAGTGATTACGACAACCCCTATGGCTACACCTTC. Its protein is CATSDYDNPYGYTF.

V gene TRBV9 combines with J gene TRBJ1-2; D remains unclear. This CDR3 region has 15 residues. Germline V gene lookup returns CDR1 SGDLS and CDR2 YYNGEE. V lost 0 bases and J 0 bases, leaving 9 bases between the germline ends. As DNA, the CDR3 is TGTGCCAGCAGCGTAGCTGTTTCGGCTAACTATGGCTACACCTTC. This translates into CASSVAVSANYGYTF.

The rearrangement uses TRBV3-1 (or the pseudogene TRBV3-2) and TRBJ2-1; 9 bases match TRBD2. From germline, CDR1 is LGHDT and CDR2 YNNKEL (reference sequence). The CDR3 consists of 16 residues. V trimming: 3 bases; J trimming: 10 bases; junction bases outside the gene matches: 13. CDR3 sequence reads: CASSQFASGKVREQFF. The CDR3 DNA is TGTGCCAGCAGCCAGTTTGCTAGCGGGAAAGTTAGGGAGCAGTTCTTC.

The rearrangement joins TRBV9 to TRBJ2-3, with 10 bases identical to TRBD2. The trim removed 4 bases at V and 3 bases at J, leaving 20 bases unmatched. CDR1 is SGDLS, CDR2 YYNGEE, per germline. CDR3 length: 20 residues. The CDR3 loop is CASSSTTASGRAVDTDTQYF. The CDR3, as DNA: TGTGCCAGCAGCTCCACGACTGCCAGCGGGAGGGCGGTGGATACAGATACGCAGTATTTT.

The chain recombines TRBV30 with TRBJ2-5, with TRBD1 matching over 9 bases. In germline, CDR1 is GTSNPN, CDR2 SVGIG (reference sequence). The junction had 10 bases not matched to a gene; V was cut back by 3 bases and J by 2 bases. There are 16 residues in the CDR3. CDR3 in DNA: TGTGCCTGGAGAACCCCAAACAGGGGGCGTCAAGAGACCCAGTACTTC. Its protein is CAWRTPNRGRQETQYF.

The chain joins TRBV11-1 to TRBJ1-1; tentative D call: TRBD1 (6 bases). CDR1 is SGHAT, CDR2 FQDESV, per germline (reference sequence). The CDR3 has 13 residues. V was cut by 8 bases and J by 1 base, with 11 bases left in between. CDR3 protein: CASSPTGNTEAFF. The CDR3 coding sequence is TGTGCCAGCTCCCCGACAGGGAACACTGAAGCTTTCTTT.

In its sample, this clone was seen a few times. J is TRBJ1-2 and V is TRBV19; D is possibly TRBD1 (6 bases). The CDR3 contains 13 residues. The V end lost 8 bases, the J end lost 0 bases, and 10 bases lay between the germline ends. Germline CDR1 reads LNHDA; CDR2 reads SQIVND (reference sequence). The CDR3 loop is CASVDRTNYGYTF. The CDR3 DNA is TGTGCCAGTGTCGACAGGACTAACTATGGCTACACCTTC.

This clone was seen a single time. V and J are TRBV18 and TRBJ2-2; D unclear. Germline V gene sequence: CDR1 KGHSH, CDR2 LQKENI. Trimming removed 4 bases from V and 6 bases from J, with 12 bases in between. This CDR3 comprises 14 residues. The CDR3 DNA sequence: TGTGCCAGCTCACTCGCTATGTTCCCCGGGGAGCTGTTTTTT. Protein: CASSLAMFPGELFF. Using reference TRBV18 and TRBJ2-2 for the parts outside the CDR3, the full variable domain is NAGVMQNPRHLVRRRGQEARLRCSPMKGHSHVYWYRQLPEEGLKFMVYLQKENIIDESGMPKERFSAEFPKEGPSILRIQQVVRGDSAAYFCASSLAMFPGELFFGEGSRLTVL.